The 30 T cell receptor beta chains reported below all come from one sample, sequenced in a study of breast tumors, draining lymph nodes, adjacent tissues. TCRdb itself ran the multiplex PCR reads through MiXCR, one entry per CDR3 protein. The sample includes 130,000 or so distinct CDR3 sequences, 21% seen only once; the top ten take roughly 2%. The lymph nodes were axillary draining lymph nodes from breast cancer patients. Input material: axillary lymph node tissue. The receptors come from a female donor with breast cancer. Some clones in this sample may be carry-over from other donors' samples.

Ten or more counts support this clonotype. This chain connects TRBV6-1 to TRBJ2-7, with 7 bases aligning to TRBD2. There are 16 residues in the CDR3. The germline V gene has CDR1 MNHNS and CDR2 SASEGT. V dropped 2 bases and J dropped 2; count of bases not matched to a gene: 9. The CDR3, as DNA: TGTGCCAGCAGTGAAACGGCCTCAGCGGGACCCTACGAGCAGTACTTC. Translating gives CASSETASAGPYEQYF.

On this clonotype: A single base separates this from a much larger clone, so it may be a read error. The chain joins TRBV2 to TRBJ1-6, with unresolved D. CDR3 length: 15 amino acids. Germline V lookup: CDR1 SNHLY, CDR2 FYNNEI. Between the trimmed V and J ends, which lost 6 bases and 5 bases, there was a span of 14 bases. The CDR3 DNA is TGTGCCAGCAGGTCCTGGACGGTTAATAATTCACCCCTCCACTTT. This encodes CASRSWTVNNSPLHF. Based on the CDR3 plus reference TRBV2 and TRBJ1-6, the full variable domain is EPEVTQTPSHQVTQMGQEVILRCVPISNHLYFYWYRQILGQKVEFLVSFYNNEISEKSEIFDDQFSVERPDGSNFTLKIRSTKLEDSAMYFCASRSWTVNNSPLHFGNGTRLTVT.

This clonotype has a count of ten or more. The chain combines TRBV14 with TRBJ2-7, with no clear D. CDR1 SGHDN and CDR2 FVKESK come from the germline V gene. This CDR3 has 15 residues. The V gene lost 4 bases and the J gene lost 2 bases, with 15 bases spanning the gap. CDR3: CASSLMGGNPYEQYF. The CDR3, as DNA: TGTGCCAGCAGCCTCATGGGTGGGAATCCCTACGAGCAGTACTTC.

This clonotype has ten or more counts. This rearrangement joins TRBV28 to TRBJ2-7; either TRBD1 or TRBD2 may fit D (5 bases each). The length of the CDR3 is 16 residues. Germline V gene sequence: CDR1 MDHEN, CDR2 SYDVKM. With 4 bases removed from V and 5 bases from J, the gap between germline ends came to 21 bases. CDR3 sequence reads: CASSSAGARWMNEQYF. The CDR3 nucleotides are TGTGCCAGCAGTTCAGCCGGGGCGAGGTGGATGAACGAGCAGTACTTC. Full variable domain (rest looked up from reference TRBV28 and TRBJ2-7): DVKVTQSSRYLVKRTGEKVFLECVQDMDHENMFWYRQDPGLGLRLIYFSYDVKMKEKGDIPEGYSVSREKKERFSLILESASTNQTSMYLCASSSAGARWMNEQYFGPGTRLTVT.

This clonotype has ten or more counts. J is TRBJ2-7 and V is TRBV6-6; 8 nucleotides agree with TRBD2. There are 16 residues in the CDR3. Germline V CDR1 and CDR2: MNHNY, SVGAGI (reference sequence). V dropped 5 bases and J dropped 2; count of bases not matched to a gene: 11. The CDR3 DNA reads TGTGCCAGCAGTGTCACGAGCGGGAGCTCAACCTACGAGCAGTACTTC. Protein: CASSVTSGSSTYEQYF.

This clonotype showed up many times. The chain joins TRBV5-1 to TRBJ2-7, with 8 bases identical to TRBD1. The J segment lost 3 bases and the V segment lost 4 bases, leaving 3 bases of the junction unmatched. The CDR3 totals 13 residues. Per the germline V gene, CDR1 is SGHRS and CDR2 is YFSETQ. The CDR3 DNA follows: TGCGCCAGCAGCGGGACAGGTTACTACGAGCAGTACTTC. It is translated as CASSGTGYYEQYF.

This clonotype was observed at least ten times. The rearrangement uses TRBV20-1 and TRBJ2-7; maybe TRBD2 (5 bases). Germline V gene lookup returns CDR1 DFQATT and CDR2 SNEGSKA (reference sequence). V was clipped by 5 bases and J by 3 bases, with 17 bases between them. This CDR3 has 14 residues. CDR3 nucleotides: TGCAGTGCTCTCCCGGCCACTAGTAACTACGAGCAGTACTTC. Its protein product is CSALPATSNYEQYF.

This clonotype was counted ten times or more. The chain employs TRBV7-2 and TRBJ2-5; TRBD1 matches 7 bases. Trimming removed 4 bases from V and 2 bases from J; junction bases left unmatched: 10. The CDR3 spans 16 residues. In germline, CDR1 is SGHTA, CDR2 FQGNSA. CDR3 nucleotide sequence: TGTGCCAGCAGCTACCGACCGGGACAGCTACAAGAGACCCAGTACTTC. This encodes CASSYRPGQLQETQYF.

Concerning this clonotype itself: This may be a read error: a much more frequent sequence differs by one nucleotide. The CDR3 reads CASRPGQIIYGCTF. In DNA form, the CDR3 reads TGTGCCAGCAGACCAGGACAGATAATCTATGGCTGCACCTTC. J is TRBJ1-2 and V is TRBV6-5, with D perhaps matching TRBD1 (6 bases). CDR3 length: 14 amino acids. From germline, CDR1 is MNHEY and CDR2 SVGAGI.

This clonotype occurred many times. This chain uses TRBV5-6 with TRBJ1-2; 10 bases agree with TRBD1. Trimming removed 5 bases from V and 8 bases from J; junction bases left unmatched: 12. The CDR3 runs 15 residues. From germline, CDR1 is SGHDT and CDR2 YYEEEE. CDR3 loop: CASSFRTGTGVGYTF. The CDR3 DNA follows: TGTGCCAGCAGTTTCCGCACCGGGACAGGGGTCGGCTACACCTTC.

Concerning this clonotype itself: Since a much larger clone is just one base distant, this may be a read error. The chain recombines TRBV5-4 with TRBJ2-7, with D possibly being TRBD1 (6 bases). This CDR3 contains 13 residues. Per the germline V gene, CDR1 is SGHNT and CDR2 is YYREEE (reference sequence). The CDR3 region is CASSLETGSGQSF. The CDR3 bases are TGTGCCAGCAGCTTGGAAACAGGGTCTGGGCAGTCCTTC.

About this clonotype itself: A much larger clone differs by one base, so this may be a read error. The chain recombines TRBV19 with TRBJ1-6; D not certain. The V and J ends lost 6 bases and 2 bases respectively, with 14 bases between them. This CDR3 spans 16 amino acids. Germline V gene lookup returns CDR1 LNHDA and CDR2 SQIVND (reference sequence). The CDR3 loop reads CASSPPASPYNSPLHF. For the CDR3, the DNA is TGTGCCAGTAGCCCCCCAGCGAGCCCCTATAATTCACCCCTCCACTTT.

In its sample, this clonotype was seen many times. The V and J genes are TRBV15 and TRBJ2-3; TRBD2 agrees at 8 bases. V trimming: 5 bases; J trimming: 2 bases; junction bases outside the gene matches: 15. Looked up from germline, CDR1 is LNHNV and CDR2 is YYDKDF (reference sequence). The CDR3 totals 18 residues. The CDR3 region is CATSHLYVTSGPTDTQYF. CDR3 DNA: TGTGCCACCAGCCATTTGTATGTCACTAGCGGACCCACAGATACGCAGTATTTT.

There are many counts of this clonotype. The chain employs TRBV6-5 and TRBJ1-2; D remains ambiguous. The CDR3 is 12 amino acids. Trimming left V 6 bases short and J 8 bases short, with 13 bases between. CDR1 MNHEY and CDR2 SVGAGI come from the germline V gene. The CDR3 sequence is CASRGSLSGYTF. CDR3 DNA: TGTGCCAGCAGGGGATCCCTCTCCGGCTACACCTTC.

In regard to this clonotype: At one boundary the junction diverges from the germline segment, which might be a read error. This chain uses TRBV7-8 with TRBJ2-1, with 11 bases lining up with TRBD1. Germline loops: CDR1 SGHVS, CDR2 FQNEAQ. The CDR3 covers 14 residues. CDR3 DNA: TGTGCCAGCAGCTCATGGACAGGGGGCGGTGAGCGGTTCTTC. Protein product: CASSSWTGGGERFF. The variable domain in full, with the rest retrieved from reference TRBV7-8 and TRBJ2-1, is GAGVSQSPRYKVAKRGQDVALRCDPISGHVSLFWYQQALGQGPEFLTYFQNEAQLDKSGLPSDRFFAERPEGSVSTLKIQRTQQEDSAVYLCASSSWTGGGERFFGPGTRLTVL.

This clonotype appeared many times. The chain combines TRBV6-2 or TRBV6-3 with TRBJ2-1; D tentatively fits TRBD1 or TRBD2 (5 bases each). Germline V lookup: CDR1 MNHEY, CDR2 SVGEGT. With 6 bases removed from V and 7 bases from J, the gap between germline ends came to 22 bases. The CDR3 covers 16 residues. The CDR3 nucleotides read TGTGCCAGCAGCCCCACGGGGCAGGGTTATAGAAATGAGCAGTTCTTC. Translation gives CASSPTGQGYRNEQFF.

Turning to this clonotype: This sequence may be a read error, since a much larger clone differs from it by one base. The CDR3 loop reads CASSALGTANTGELLF. For the CDR3, the DNA is TGTGCCAGCAGCGCCCTTGGGACAGCGAACACCGGGGAGCTGCTTTTT. V is TRBV6-1 and J is TRBJ2-2; TRBD1 matches 7 bases. CDR1 is MNHNS, CDR2 SASEGT, per germline. The CDR3 has 16 amino acids.

This clonotype occurred many times. The chain couples TRBV20-1 to TRBJ2-1, with 7 bases identical to TRBD2. J lost 0 bases, V lost 5 bases, and 10 bases had no gene match. The CDR3 covers 16 residues. The germline CDR1 and CDR2 sequences are DFQATT and SNEGSKA (reference sequence). The CDR3 DNA sequence: TGCAGTGCTCCAAAAGCGGGACCGAGCTCCTACAATGAGCAGTTCTTC. It is translated as CSAPKAGPSSYNEQFF.

This clonotype occurred many times. This chain links TRBV6-1 with TRBJ2-7; TRBD1 might be the D (6 bases). The CDR3 is 15 amino acids. Germline V CDR1 and CDR2: MNHNS, SASEGT. Trimming removed 6 bases at V and 1 base at J, with 16 bases between. The CDR3 DNA is TGTGCCAGCAGGGGTCAGGGGACCGGTTCCTACGAGCAGTACTTC. This translates into CASRGQGTGSYEQYF.

This clonotype was recorded many times. The V call is TRBV19, the J call TRBJ1-5; D not certain. Trimming took 4 bases from V and 4 from J, leaving 8 bases between them. The CDR3 extends over 13 amino acids. CDR1 is LNHDA and CDR2 is SQIVND in the germline V gene (reference sequence). CDR3 nucleotide sequence: TGTGCCAGTAGTAGGAGCCTAAATCAGCCCCAGCATTTT. This gives the protein CASSRSLNQPQHF.

This clonotype was counted many times. The rearrangement links TRBV20-1 to TRBJ2-7; 10 nucleotides line up with TRBD2. Germline CDR1 reads DFQATT; CDR2 reads SNEGSKA (reference sequence). The CDR3 runs to 15 residues. Unmatched junction bases numbered 10, after V lost 6 bases and J lost 2 bases. CDR3 amino acids: CSALPGSGRTYEQYF. The DNA for the CDR3 is TGCAGTGCCCTACCAGGTAGCGGGAGGACCTACGAGCAGTACTTC.

This clonotype was recorded at least ten times. The rearrangement links TRBV11-2 to TRBJ2-7; 9 positions agree with TRBD1. V was clipped by 1 base and J by 3 bases; unmatched bases: 7. Germline V gene data show CDR1 as SGHAT and CDR2 as FQNNGV. CDR3 length equals 16 residues. The CDR3 region is CASSLAGQGWDYEQYF. CDR3 DNA: TGTGCCAGCAGCTTAGCGGGACAGGGCTGGGACTACGAGCAGTACTTC. Full variable domain (remainder filled in from reference TRBV11-2 and TRBJ2-7): EAGVAQSPRYKIIEKRQSVAFWCNPISGHATLYWYQQILGQGPKLLIQFQNNGVVDDSQLPKDRFSAERLKGVDSTLKIQPAKLEDSAVYLCASSLAGQGWDYEQYFGPGTRLTVT.

Ten or more counts support this clonotype. This chain uses TRBV20-1 with TRBJ2-5; weak D call: TRBD2 (6 bases). Trimming took off 1 base at V and 3 bases at J, with 6 bases between the two ends. Per the germline V gene, CDR1 is DFQATT and CDR2 is SNEGSKA (reference sequence). This CDR3 is 12 amino acids long. CDR3 in amino acids: CSARGTKETQYF. CDR3 nucleotides: TGCAGTGCTAGAGGGACTAAAGAGACCCAGTACTTC.

In regard to this clonotype: It may be a read error: a sequence one base away is much more abundant. V usage is TRBV24-1 and J usage is TRBJ1-5; 7 nucleotides agree with TRBD1. Germline V gene sequence: CDR1 KGHDR, CDR2 SFDVKD. The CDR3 consists of 17 residues. V dropped 9 bases and J dropped 2; count of bases not matched to a gene: 15. CDR3 region: CATVTGQPRTGNQPQHF. DNA of the CDR3: TGTGCCACCGTAACGGGACAGCCAAGGACAGGCAATCAGCCCCAGCATTTT.

This clonotype was observed many times. The CDR3 DNA reads as TGTGCCAGCAGCCAAACCCAGAGGGCTAGCGGGATTTCCTACGAGCAGTACTTC. It is translated as CASSQTQRASGISYEQYF. This chain joins TRBV7-6 and TRBJ2-7, with 9 bases lining up with TRBD2. Germline V gene data show CDR1 as SGHVS and CDR2 as FNYEAQ. J lost 1 base, V lost 5 bases, and 15 bases had no gene match. The CDR3 totals 18 residues.

In its sample, this clonotype was seen many times. This sequence joins TRBV10-3 and TRBJ1-2; perhaps TRBD1 as D (6 bases). The length of the CDR3 is 16 residues. Germline loops: CDR1 ENHRY, CDR2 SYGVKD. The V end lost 5 bases, the J end lost 3 bases, and 19 bases lay between the germline ends. CDR3 amino acids: CAISYFNRVDYYGYTF. Here the CDR3 DNA reads TGTGCCATCAGTTATTTTAACAGGGTCGATTACTATGGCTACACCTTC.

The chain couples TRBV19 to TRBJ2-2, with 8 nucleotides matching TRBD1. This CDR3 region has 17 residues. V shed 5 bases, J shed 7 bases, and the junction held 15 bases outside the gene matches. Germline-derived CDR1 and CDR2 are LNHDA and SQIVND (reference sequence). The CDR3 sequence is CASSSTWDRRFGGELFF. CDR3 DNA sequence: TGTGCCAGTAGTTCGACCTGGGACAGGAGGTTTGGCGGGGAGCTGTTTTTT.

In its sample, this clonotype was seen many times. The chain has TRBV12-3 or TRBV12-4 and TRBJ1-2, with 8 bases that match TRBD1. The CDR3 length is 15 residues. Trimming at V came to 6 bases and at J to 3 bases, leaving 9 bases not matched to a gene. The CDR3 loop is CASRTKAGGYYGYTF. The CDR3 DNA reads as TGTGCCAGCAGGACTAAGGCAGGGGGCTACTATGGCTACACCTTC.

In its sample, this clonotype was seen many times. The chain combines TRBV30 with TRBJ2-3; D not certain. Between the trimmed V and J ends, which lost 8 bases and 2 bases, there was a span of 11 bases. Germline CDR1 and CDR2: GTSNPN and SVGIG (reference sequence). CDR3 length: 12 amino acids. This CDR3 is CAQQQNTDTQYF. As DNA, the CDR3 is TGTGCCCAACAACAAAACACAGATACGCAGTATTTT.

The sample holds a few counts of this clonotype. J is TRBJ2-7 and V is TRBV28; D is uncertain. V shed 5 bases and J shed 0 bases, with 17 bases lying between them. The germline V gene encodes CDR1 MDHEN and CDR2 SYDVKM. The CDR3 covers 16 residues. The CDR3 loop reads CASSVPPGPSSYEQYF. As DNA, the CDR3 is TGTGCCAGCAGTGTACCGCCCGGACCAAGCTCCTACGAGCAGTACTTC.